One T cell receptor beta chain is described in this entry. The record originates from a study of blood T cell repertoires in COVID-19. Study-wide background: Donors in the United States, Italy and Spain gave samples during acute or convalescent COVID-19. The cDNA or gDNA used as material had been derived from T cells, B-cell-depleted T cells, or PBMCs.

Method: immunoSEQ multiplex PCR; TCRdb's copy keeps in-frame clones and lacks some. Here the sample spans approximately 36,000 clones, approximately 80% being singletons. The CDR3 totals 14 residues. The V segment lost 4 bases and the J segment 5 bases; nucleotides outside the gene matches: 6. The germline V gene has CDR1 SGHRS and CDR2 YFSETQ. The sequenced sample was peripheral blood. The origin of this receptor is a human donor in a cohort sampled during active or convalescent COVID-19. The donor label of this sample is uncertain. The chain couples TRBV5-1 to TRBJ1-2; 9 positions agree with TRBD1. This CDR3 reads CASSPSGTGYGYTF. DNA for the CDR3: TGCGCCAGCAGCCCCTCCGGGACAGGGTATGGCTACACCTTC.